This T cell receptor beta chain comes out of a study of regulatory T cells in long-lasting Graves disease. Points on this clonotype: Its cognate antigen is unknown. A read error may explain this, as a much larger clone is one base away.

Researchers made TCR beta libraries by using iRepertoire HTBI primers and running Arm-PCR on CDR3 regions. Each CDR3 protein gets one entry after TCRdb re-called the multiplex PCR reads with MiXCR. The sample carries some 560,000 distinct CDR3 sequences, 16% recorded once. V shed 4 bases and J shed 7 bases, with 11 bases lying between them. CDR3 length: 13 residues. CDR1 and CDR2 from the germline V gene are GTSNPN and SVGIG (reference sequence). Noted time point: newly diagnosed GD, antithyroid drugs for less than 3 months. RNA isolated from PBMCs was used to make the TCR library. Study-wide points: New patients shared about 880 public clonotypes, fewer than the 2,500 to 3,500 shared by persistent patients.

These data are also associated with another study on T cells in Graves' hyperthyroidism and ophthalmopathy.

This TCR came from a woman aged 40-65 years with Graves disease. Sequenced here: peripheral blood mononuclear cells (PBMCs), sampled at new diagnosis, from a patient treated with antithyroid drugs. The V gene is TRBV30, the J gene TRBJ1-6; D might be TRBD1 (6 bases). The CDR3, as DNA: TGTGCCTGGACCCCAGGGGCCAATTCACCCCTCCACTTT. Translated, it gives CAWTPGANSPLHF. Based on the CDR3 plus reference TRBV30 and TRBJ1-6, the full variable domain is SQTIHQWPATLVQPVGSPLSLECTVEGTSNPNLYWYRQAAGRGLQLLFYSVGIGQISSEVPQNLSASRPQDRQFILSSKKLLLSDSGFYLCAWTPGANSPLHFGNGTRLTVT.